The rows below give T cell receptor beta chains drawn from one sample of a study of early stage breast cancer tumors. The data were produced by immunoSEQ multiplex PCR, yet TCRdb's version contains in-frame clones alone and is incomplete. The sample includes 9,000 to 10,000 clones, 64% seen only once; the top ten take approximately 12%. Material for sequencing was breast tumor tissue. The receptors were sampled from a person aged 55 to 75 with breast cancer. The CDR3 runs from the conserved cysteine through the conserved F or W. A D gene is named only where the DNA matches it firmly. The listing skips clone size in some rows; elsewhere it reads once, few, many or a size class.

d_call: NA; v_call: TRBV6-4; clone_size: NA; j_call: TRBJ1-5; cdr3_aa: CASSETGDGNQPQHF; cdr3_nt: TGTGCCAGCAGTGAAACCGGGGACGGCAATCAGCCCCAGCATTTT
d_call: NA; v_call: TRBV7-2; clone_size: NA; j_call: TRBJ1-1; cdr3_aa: CASSLRATEAFF; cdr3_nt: TGTGCCAGCAGCTTAAGGGCCACTGAAGCTTTCTTT
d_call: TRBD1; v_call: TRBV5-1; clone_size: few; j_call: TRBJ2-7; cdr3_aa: CASSLGGGTGSIEQYF; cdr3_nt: TGCGCCAGCAGCTTGGGTGGCGGGACAGGGTCTATCGAGCAGTACTTC
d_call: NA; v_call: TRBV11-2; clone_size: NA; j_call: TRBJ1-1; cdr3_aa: CASSLEFSGTGAFF; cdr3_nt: TGTGCCAGCAGCTTAGAGTTTTCAGGGACGGGAGCTTTCTTT
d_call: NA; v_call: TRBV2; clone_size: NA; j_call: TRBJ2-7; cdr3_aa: CGGGGGTSSYEQYF; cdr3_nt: TGTGGAGGGGGAGGGGGTACGAGCTCCTACGAGCAGTACTTC
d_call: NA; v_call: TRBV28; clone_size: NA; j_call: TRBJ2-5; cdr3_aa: CASRDFLRGTQYF; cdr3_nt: TGTGCCAGCCGGGACTTTCTGAGGGGGACCCAGTACTTC
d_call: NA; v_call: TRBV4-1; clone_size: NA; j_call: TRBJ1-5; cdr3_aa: CASSQYRDQPQHF; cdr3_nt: TGCGCCAGCAGCCAATACAGAGATCAGCCCCAGCATTTT
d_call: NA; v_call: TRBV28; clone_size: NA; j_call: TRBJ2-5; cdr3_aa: CASSSPRTVEETQYF; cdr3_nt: TGTGCCAGCAGTTCTCCCCGGACAGTGGAGGAGACCCAGTACTTC
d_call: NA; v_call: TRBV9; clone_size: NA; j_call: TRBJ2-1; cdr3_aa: CASSVGGGYEQFF; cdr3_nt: TGTGCCAGCAGCGTAGGTGGAGGTTATGAGCAGTTCTTC
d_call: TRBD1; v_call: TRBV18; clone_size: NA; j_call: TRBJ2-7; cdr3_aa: CASSQPGQGAVHEQYF; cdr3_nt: TGTGCCAGCTCCCAACCGGGACAGGGGGCCGTCCACGAGCAGTACTTC
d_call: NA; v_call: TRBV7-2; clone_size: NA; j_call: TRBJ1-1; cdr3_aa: CASSLTPATEAFF; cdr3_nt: TGTGCCAGCAGCCTCACCCCGGCCACTGAAGCTTTCTTT
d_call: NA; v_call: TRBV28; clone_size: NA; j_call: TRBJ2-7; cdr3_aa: CASPPSGGSYEQYF; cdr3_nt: TGTGCCAGCCCCCCCTCCGGTGGGAGCTACGAGCAGTACTTC
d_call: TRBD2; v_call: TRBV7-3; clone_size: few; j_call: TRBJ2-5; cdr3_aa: CASSLNGGASGYQETQYF; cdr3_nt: TGTGCCAGCAGCTTAAATGGGGGGGCTAGCGGGTACCAAGAGACCCAGTACTTC
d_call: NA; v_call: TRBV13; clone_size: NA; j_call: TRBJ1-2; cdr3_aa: CASSMGSGGYGYTF; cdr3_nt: TGTGCCAGCTCAATGGGGTCCGGGGGTTATGGCTACACCTTC
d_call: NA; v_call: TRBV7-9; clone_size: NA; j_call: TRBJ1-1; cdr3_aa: CASSLRTGNTEAFF; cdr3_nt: TGTGCCAGCAGCTTACGAACGGGGAACACTGAAGCTTTCTTT
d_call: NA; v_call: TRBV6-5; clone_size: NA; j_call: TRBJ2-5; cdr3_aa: CASRRLETQYF; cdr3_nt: TGTGCCAGCAGGAGACTAGAGACCCAGTACTTC
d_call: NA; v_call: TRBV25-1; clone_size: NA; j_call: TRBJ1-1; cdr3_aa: CASSPRQAGNTEAFF; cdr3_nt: TGTGCCAGCAGTCCGCGCCAGGCGGGTAACACTGAAGCTTTCTTT
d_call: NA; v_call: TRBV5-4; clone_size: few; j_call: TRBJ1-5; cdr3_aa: CASSYGNQPQHF; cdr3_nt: TGTGCCAGCAGCTACGGCAATCAGCCCCAGCATTTT
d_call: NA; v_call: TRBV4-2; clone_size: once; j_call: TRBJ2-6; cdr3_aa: CASSQAGDLSGANVLTF; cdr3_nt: TGTGCCAGCAGCCAAGCGGGCGATCTCTCTGGGGCCAACGTCCTGACTTTC
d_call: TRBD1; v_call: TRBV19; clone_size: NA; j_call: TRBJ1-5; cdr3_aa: CASDRGSNQPQHF; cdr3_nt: TGTGCCAGCGACAGGGGTAGCAATCAGCCCCAGCATTTT
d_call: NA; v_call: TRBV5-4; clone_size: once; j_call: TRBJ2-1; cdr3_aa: CASSSGGAPPNEQFF; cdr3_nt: TGTGCCAGCAGCTCCGGCGGGGCCCCCCCCAATGAGCAGTTCTTC
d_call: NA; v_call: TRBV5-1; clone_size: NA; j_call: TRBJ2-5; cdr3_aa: CASSLGRPGETQYF; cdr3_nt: TGCGCCAGCAGCTTGGGGCGGCCTGGGGAGACCCAGTACTTC
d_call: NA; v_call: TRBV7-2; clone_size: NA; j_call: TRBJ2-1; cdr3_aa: CASSPSSHEQFF; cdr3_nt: TGTGCCAGCAGCCCTTCCAGCCATGAGCAGTTCTTC